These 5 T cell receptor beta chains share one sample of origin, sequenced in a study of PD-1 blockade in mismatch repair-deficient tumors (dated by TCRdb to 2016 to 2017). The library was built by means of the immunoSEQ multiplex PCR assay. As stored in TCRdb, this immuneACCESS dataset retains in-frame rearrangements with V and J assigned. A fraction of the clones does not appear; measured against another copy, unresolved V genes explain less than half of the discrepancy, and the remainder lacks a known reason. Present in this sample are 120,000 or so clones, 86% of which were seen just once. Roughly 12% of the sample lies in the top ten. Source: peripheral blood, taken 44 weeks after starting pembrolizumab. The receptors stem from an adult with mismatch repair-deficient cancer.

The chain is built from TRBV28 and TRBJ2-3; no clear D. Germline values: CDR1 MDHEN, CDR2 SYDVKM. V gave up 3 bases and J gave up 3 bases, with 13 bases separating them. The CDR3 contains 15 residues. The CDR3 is CASSLAFRQTDTQYF. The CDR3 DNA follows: TGTGCCAGCAGTTTGGCCTTTAGGCAGACAGATACGCAGTATTTT.

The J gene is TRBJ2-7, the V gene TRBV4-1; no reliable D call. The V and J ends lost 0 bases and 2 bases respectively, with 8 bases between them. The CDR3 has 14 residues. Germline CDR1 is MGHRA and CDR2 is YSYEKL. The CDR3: CASSQEGSTYEQYF. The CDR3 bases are TGCGCCAGCAGCCAAGAGGGCAGTACCTACGAGCAGTACTTC.

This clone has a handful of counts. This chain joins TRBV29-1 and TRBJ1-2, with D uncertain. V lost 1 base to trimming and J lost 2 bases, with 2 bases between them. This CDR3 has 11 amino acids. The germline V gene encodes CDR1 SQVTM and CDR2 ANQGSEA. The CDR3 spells CSVEVNYGYTF. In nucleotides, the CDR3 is TGCAGCGTTGAAGTCAACTATGGCTACACCTTC.

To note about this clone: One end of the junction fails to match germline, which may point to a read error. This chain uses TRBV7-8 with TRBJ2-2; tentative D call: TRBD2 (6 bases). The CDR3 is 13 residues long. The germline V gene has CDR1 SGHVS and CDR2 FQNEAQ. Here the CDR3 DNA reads TGTGCCATCAGCGGGTACACGACCGGGGAGCTGTTTTTT. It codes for CAISGYTTGELFF.

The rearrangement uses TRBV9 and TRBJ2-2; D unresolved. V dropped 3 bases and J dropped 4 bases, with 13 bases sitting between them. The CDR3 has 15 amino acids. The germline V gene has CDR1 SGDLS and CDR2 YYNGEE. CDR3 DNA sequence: TGTGCCAGCAGCGAAACGGGCAGTGGCACCGGGGAGCTGTTTTTT. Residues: CASSETGSGTGELFF.